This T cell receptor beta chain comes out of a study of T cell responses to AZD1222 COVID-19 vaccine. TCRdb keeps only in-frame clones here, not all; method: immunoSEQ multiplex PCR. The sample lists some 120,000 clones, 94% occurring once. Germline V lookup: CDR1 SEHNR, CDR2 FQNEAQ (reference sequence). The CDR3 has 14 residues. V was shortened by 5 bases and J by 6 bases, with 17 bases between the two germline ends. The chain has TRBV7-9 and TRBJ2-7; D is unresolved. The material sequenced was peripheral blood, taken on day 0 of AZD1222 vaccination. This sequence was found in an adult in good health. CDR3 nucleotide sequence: TGTGCCAGCAGCCCTCTTTGGGCGGATCCCGAGCAGTACTTC. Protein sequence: CASSPLWADPEQYF.